The clone carrying this T cell receptor beta chain was seen a handful of times. The target antigen is unknown. These data originate in a study of blood T cells in healthy people across ages. Study conclusions and caveats: There were more naive CD4+ cells and higher diversity in long-lived donors than in aged donors. Older age coincided with a roughly linear decline in TCR beta diversity per million T cells.

Sample-barcoded 5' priming and a J-beta primer mix drove a second PCR of about 6 to 11 cycles. Every cDNA molecule carried a tag from a template-switch adaptor bearing 12 random nucleotides. TCRdb reprocessed the 5' RACE reads via MiXCR and lists one record per CDR3 protein. Of about 1.6 million distinct CDR3 sequences listed, almost 35% are singletons. V shed 8 bases and J shed 3 bases, with 23 bases lying between them. CDR1 GTSNPN and CDR2 SVGIG come from the germline V gene (reference sequence). This CDR3 is built from 15 residues. What was sequenced was blood. The chain combines TRBV30 with TRBJ2-7; tentatively, D is TRBD2 (6 bases). The TCR comes from a woman in her 30s in good health. The CDR3 DNA follows: TGTGCCCTAACAGCCGTCGATAGCGGCCGCTACGAGCAGTACTTC. Its protein product is CALTAVDSGRYEQYF.